This T cell receptor (beta chain) appears in the sequencing data of a study of T-cell reconstitution after alpha-beta-depleted transplantation in children. Whole-study findings and limits: Once a year had passed after transplant, T-cell counts and diversity came mostly from newly produced T cells.

V shed 0 bases, J shed 10 bases, and the junction held 11 bases outside the gene matches. CDR3 size: 17 residues. Looked up from germline, CDR1 is LGHNA and CDR2 is YNFKEQ. The TCRbeta library was prepared with unique molecular identifiers. TCRdb analysed the PCR reads with MiXCR anew, one entry per CDR3 protein. The sample has about 300,000 distinct CDR3 sequences, about 7.3% seen once. This clonotype was seen many times. Its target is not known. This receptor was obtained from a female patient aged 2-15 years who had a stem cell transplant for Fanconi anemia, so the T cells may come from the graft donor. The source material was peripheral blood, sampled 360 days after TCRalphabeta/CD19-depleted stem cell transplant. This chain uses TRBV4-2 with TRBJ1-6; 8 bases are a match to TRBD1. CDR3 DNA sequence: TGTGCCAGCAGCCAAGAGTTTCGGGCAGGGGGCAAGTCACCCCTCCACTTT. This translates into CASSQEFRAGGKSPLHF.